This entry is about one T cell receptor (beta chain). Its antigen remains unknown. The CDR3 spans 15 residues. In germline, CDR1 is LGHDT, CDR2 YNNKEL (reference sequence). The sample belongs to a study of monozygotic twins with inflammatory bowel disease. With no T cell sorting beforehand, total RNA was isolated from whole blood. The authors used roughly 3.5 ug of total RNA per TCR library. Reprocessing the 5' RACE reads, TCRdb reports a single entry for every CDR3 protein and omits DNA. This sample's table reports over 120,000 distinct CDR3 sequences. Study-wide findings and caveats: Healthy twins shared more clonotypes with others than IBD patients, most markedly active ones.

Sequenced material: blood. The rearrangement links TRBV3-1 to TRBJ2-3. This receptor was taken from a human donor with ulcerative colitis or Crohn's disease, or a healthy co-twin of an affected twin (not recorded which). This CDR3 is CASSQDYGFADTQYF.